The TCR beta chain described here comes from a study of blood T cell repertoires in COVID-19. The authors' processing: Quantification of nucleated cells was approximated via reference gene primer amplification. Libraries were prepared by immunoSEQ multiplex PCR; TCRdb keeps only in-frame clonotypes and omits some of them. V, J and clone size reflect that table, while D and trimming were determined from the DNA. The repertoire consists of 400,000 or so clones, with 75% to 90% occurring once and the leading ten covering around 1.1%. Looked up from germline, CDR1 is LGHNA and CDR2 is YNFKEQ. V was trimmed by 0 bases and J by 0 bases, leaving 12 bases between them. CDR3 length: 16 amino acids.

The chain employs TRBV4-2 and TRBJ2-7; D is possibly TRBD2 (6 bases). This TCR was recovered from a man aged 30-40 years who had recovered from COVID-19. The sequenced material came from PBMCs or T cells enriched from blood (not recorded which). The CDR3 DNA is TGTGCCAGCAGCCAAGATAGCGGAGGGAGCTCCTACGAGCAGTACTTC. As protein: CASSQDSGGSSYEQYF.